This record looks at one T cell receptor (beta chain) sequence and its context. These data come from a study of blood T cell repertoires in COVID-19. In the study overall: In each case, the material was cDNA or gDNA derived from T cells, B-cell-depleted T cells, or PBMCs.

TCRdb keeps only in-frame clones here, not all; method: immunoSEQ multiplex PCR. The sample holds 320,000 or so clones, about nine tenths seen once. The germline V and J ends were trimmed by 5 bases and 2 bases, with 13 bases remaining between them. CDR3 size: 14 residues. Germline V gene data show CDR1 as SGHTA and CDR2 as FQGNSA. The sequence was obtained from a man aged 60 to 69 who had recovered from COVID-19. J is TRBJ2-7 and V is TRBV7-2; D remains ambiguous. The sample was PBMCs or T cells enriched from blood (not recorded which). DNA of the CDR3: TGTGCCAGCAGCACAATGGGTCTAGCCTACGAGCAGTACTTC. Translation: CASSTMGLAYEQYF.